This T cell receptor beta chain emerged from a study of shared clonotypes between healthy human individuals. This clone came up a few times. Data came from immunoSEQ multiplex PCR; TCRdb stores just in-frame clones and leaves some out. This sample has roughly 2.2 million clones, with 92% found just once. Every contributor of samples was a Caucasian grown-up residing in Nashville, Tennessee. Germline CDR1 SGHDN, CDR2 FVKESK. The CDR3 contains 14 residues. V lost 3 bases to trimming and J lost 3 bases, with 11 bases between them. This chain uses TRBV14 with TRBJ1-1; D gene ambiguous. Sequencing was carried out using naive CD4+ T cells from PBMCs. Subset meaning: CD45RA+ positively selected. The source of this sequence is a man between 18 and 29 years old in good health. Some clones in this sample may be carry-over from other donors' samples. In DNA, the CDR3 is TGTGCCAGCAGCCAGACTCTCCGGGACACTGAAGCTTTCTTT. Amino acids: CASSQTLRDTEAFF. The full variable domain, rest sourced from reference TRBV14 and TRBJ1-1, is EAGVTQFPSHSVIEKGQTVTLRCDPISGHDNLYWYRRVMGKEIKFLLHFVKESKQDESGMPNNRFLAERTGGTYSTLKVQPAELEDSGVYFCASSQTLRDTEAFFGQGTRLTVV.